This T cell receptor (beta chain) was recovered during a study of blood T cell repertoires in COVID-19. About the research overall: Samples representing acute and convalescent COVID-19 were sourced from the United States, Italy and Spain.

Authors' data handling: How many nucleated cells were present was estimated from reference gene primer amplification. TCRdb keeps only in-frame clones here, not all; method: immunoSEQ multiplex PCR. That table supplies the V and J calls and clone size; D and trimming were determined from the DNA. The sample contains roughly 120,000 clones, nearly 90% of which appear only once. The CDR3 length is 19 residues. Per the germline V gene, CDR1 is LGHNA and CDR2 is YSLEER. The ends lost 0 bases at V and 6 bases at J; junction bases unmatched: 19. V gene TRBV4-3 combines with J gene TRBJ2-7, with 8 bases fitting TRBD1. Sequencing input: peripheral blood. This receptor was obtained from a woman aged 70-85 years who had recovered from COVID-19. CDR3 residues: CASSQEVGRGRETLGEQYF. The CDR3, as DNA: TGCGCCAGCAGCCAAGAGGTAGGCAGGGGGCGCGAAACCCTAGGCGAGCAGTACTTC.